The rows below give T cell receptor beta chains drawn from one sample of a study of CD4 T cells in relation to SARS-CoV-2 and coronaviruses. Produced via immunoSEQ multiplex PCR; TCRdb's table is partial and in-frame only. The table lists about 55,000 clones, about nine tenths of them singletons. Sequenced sample: memory CD4+ T cells from PBMCs. The source of these receptors is a human donor in good health. The conserved cysteine and the conserved F or W are not part of the CDR3 here. Each record gives: V gene, CDR3 length, CDR3 protein.

V: TRBV5-1
length: 13
CDR3: ASSSRDSSSTEAF

V: TRBV9
length: 13
CDR3: ASSVGGGKNQPQH

V: TRBV5-1
length: 11
CDR3: ASSFEGTGGYT

V: TRBV28
length: 11
CDR3: ASSFPKAGASF

V: TRBV6-5
length: 9
CDR3: ASRLGVEAF

V: TRBV4-2
length: 13
CDR3: ASSQFTGEGDTQY

V: TRBV27
length: 11
CDR3: ASRGTAVDTQY

V: TRBV13
length: 16
CDR3: ASSPEGLAGGGYNEQF

V: TRBV15
length: 11
CDR3: ATSWGTSGTPR

V: TRBV5-1
length: 14
CDR3: ASSFQGRHSYNEQF

V: TRBV2
length: 12
CDR3: ASSEAMSYNEQF

V: TRBV7-9
length: 12
CDR3: ASSLVEGRETQY

V: TRBV18
length: 12
CDR3: ASSSTNSNEKLF

V: TRBV7-9
length: 13
CDR3: ASSFLAGAYNEQF

V: TRBV6-5
length: 11
CDR3: ASSRTGKETQY

V: TRBV28
length: 13
CDR3: ASHGTGYSGNTIY

V: TRBV3-1/TRBV3-2
length: 13
CDR3: ASSQRTRENTEAF

V: TRBV2
length: 13
CDR3: ASSDESGPGNEQF

V: TRBV6-5
length: 13
CDR3: ASRKLVTGGLSLH

V: TRBV27
length: 12
CDR3: ASSPLGTEETQY

V: TRBV11-3
length: 15
CDR3: ASSLDGGVRGHNEQF

V: TRBV9
length: 13
CDR3: ASSAEGSTNEKLF

V: TRBV27
length: 11
CDR3: ASSQGSGNTIY

V: TRBV2
length: 11
CDR3: ASMVGSSYEQY

V: TRBV11-3
length: 15
CDR3: ASSLGVGQGAYNEQF

V: TRBV19
length: 11
CDR3: ASSRQVGYEQY

V: TRBV27
length: 9
CDR3: ATGQGHGYT

V: TRBV7-3
length: 13
CDR3: ASSPVGGLVTEAF

V: TRBV28
length: 16
CDR3: ASSFLGGGTSGSNEQF

V: TRBV7-3
length: 12
CDR3: ASSPSGYQETQY

V: TRBV18
length: 11
CDR3: ASSPGQVDGYT

V: TRBV4-1
length: 16
CDR3: ASSRSTGSTAMEETQY

V: TRBV28
length: 12
CDR3: ASSLGTGDHGQF